The 30 T cell receptor beta chains reported below all come from one sample, sequenced in a study of ipilimumab plus nivolumab after autologous stem cell transplantation. Some clones are missing from TCRdb's copy, which holds only in-frame ones; the method was immunoSEQ multiplex PCR. The sample has approximately 20,000 clones; less than 85% are singletons. Sequences were derived from PBMCs, sampled in a trial of ipilimumab plus nivolumab as post-transplant consolidation. The receptors come from a male donor with diffuse large B-cell lymphoma.

This chain joins TRBV6-1 and TRBJ1-2; 9 nucleotides agree with TRBD1. The germline V gene encodes CDR1 MNHNS and CDR2 SASEGT. The junction had 9 bases not matched to a gene; V was cut back by 7 bases and J by 6 bases. The CDR3 runs 14 residues. The CDR3 protein is CASNQADRGDGYTF. Written as DNA, the CDR3 is TGTGCCAGCAACCAAGCGGACAGGGGTGATGGCTACACCTTC.

The gene calls are TRBV5-1 and TRBJ2-1; no reliable D call. The CDR3 is 13 amino acids. The germline V gene has CDR1 SGHRS and CDR2 YFSETQ. The V gene lost 5 bases and the J gene lost 4 bases, with 10 bases spanning the gap. The CDR3 DNA is TGCGCCAGCAGGATCGACGCGTACAATGAGCAGTTCTTC. As protein: CASRIDAYNEQFF.

The V gene is TRBV11-3, the J gene TRBJ2-3; D gene ambiguous. Looked up from germline, CDR1 is SGHNT and CDR2 is YENEEA. Trimming took 1 base from V and 5 from J, leaving 13 bases between them. CDR3 length: 15 residues. The CDR3 protein is CASSLVGFPGDTQYF. The CDR3, as DNA: TGTGCCAGCAGCTTAGTTGGCTTCCCGGGAGATACGCAGTATTTT.

The V call is TRBV5-4, the J call TRBJ2-5; D may be TRBD2 (6 bases). The J call may not be correct, given that the DNA end is closer to TRBJ2-7. CDR1 SGHNT and CDR2 YYREEE come from the germline V gene (reference sequence). The length of the CDR3 is 13 residues. The DNA of the CDR3 is TGTGCCAGCAGCTACCGGGACTCGTACGAGCAGTACTTC. Amino acid sequence: CASSYRDSYEQYF.

This clone was detected a few times. This chain links TRBV14 with TRBJ2-5, with a possible D match to TRBD1 (6 bases). The CDR3 runs to 18 residues. V lost 0 bases to trimming and J lost 6 bases, with 23 bases between them. The germline V gene has CDR1 SGHDN and CDR2 FVKESK. The CDR3 nucleotides are TGTGCCAGCAGCCAAGAGGCGGCCGTCAGGGGCGCAGAGAAGACCCAGTACTTC. This gives the protein CASSQEAAVRGAEKTQYF.

This sequence joins TRBV19 and TRBJ1-1; D call uncertain. This CDR3 comprises 14 residues. In germline, CDR1 is LNHDA, CDR2 SQIVND (reference sequence). The V end lost 5 bases, the J end lost 1 base, and 11 bases lay between the germline ends. The CDR3 DNA follows: TGTGCCAGTAGTCCCTGGGTCCAGAACACTGAAGCTTTCTTT. Translating it yields CASSPWVQNTEAFF. Based on the CDR3 plus reference TRBV19 and TRBJ1-1, the full variable domain is DGGITQSPKYLFRKEGQNVTLSCEQNLNHDAMYWYRQDPGQGLRLIYYSQIVNDFQKGDIAEGYSVSREKKESFPLTVTSAQKNPTAFYLCASSPWVQNTEAFFGQGTRLTVV.

The CDR3 loop reads CAWSVRWGTEAFF. The CDR3 DNA follows: TGTGCCTGGAGTGTACGATGGGGCACTGAAGCTTTCTTT. V is TRBV30 and J is TRBJ1-1; D is uncertain. This CDR3 contains 13 residues. Trimming removed 0 bases from V and 4 bases from J, with 9 bases in between. Germline assignment: CDR1 GTSNPN and CDR2 SVGIG (reference sequence).

V usage is TRBV14 and J usage is TRBJ2-7; D is possibly TRBD1 (6 bases). V lost 6 bases to trimming and J lost 4 bases, with 13 bases between them. The CDR3 is 13 amino acids. Germline loops: CDR1 SGHDN, CDR2 FVKESK. The CDR3 loop reads CASRQQGHYEQYF. The DNA of the CDR3 is TGTGCCAGCAGGCAACAGGGACATTACGAGCAGTACTTC.

This rearrangement joins TRBV6-5 to TRBJ1-2; the match to TRBD1 covers 7 bases. Trimming cost V 6 bases and J 4 bases; bases outside gene matches: 11. Germline-derived CDR1 and CDR2 are MNHEY and SVGAGI. This CDR3 contains 15 residues. The CDR3 protein is CASRLERGLAYGYTF. The CDR3 region has the DNA TGTGCCAGCAGGCTAGAAAGGGGGCTGGCCTATGGCTACACCTTC.

This clone appeared once. This chain links TRBV11-2 with TRBJ2-3, with no clear D. The V end lost 6 bases, the J end lost 5 bases, and 18 bases lay between the germline ends. This CDR3 contains 15 residues. CDR1 is SGHAT and CDR2 is FQNNGV in the germline V gene. Here the CDR3 reads CASSQSGSLGDTQYF. In DNA, the CDR3 is TGTGCCAGCAGTCAATCCGGGTCCTTGGGAGATACGCAGTATTTT.

CDR3 sequence: CASSPRGAGTDTQYF. For the CDR3, the DNA is TGTGCCAGCAGTCCCCGGGGAGCGGGCACAGATACGCAGTATTTT. The rearrangement joins TRBV28 to TRBJ2-3; possible D gene TRBD2, 5 bases. CDR3 length equals 15 residues. CDR1 and CDR2 from the germline V gene are MDHEN and SYDVKM. Trimming removed 5 bases at V and 1 base at J, with 13 bases between.

The CDR3: CASSLTGGTDTQYF. For the CDR3, the DNA is TGTGCCAGCAGCTTAACGGGCGGCACAGATACGCAGTATTTT. The gene calls are TRBV7-3 and TRBJ2-3, with D unclear. V was cut by 0 bases and J by 1 base, with 5 bases left in between. CDR3 length: 14 amino acids. Germline V CDR1 and CDR2: SGHTA, FQGTGA.

The V gene is TRBV5-1, the J gene TRBJ2-5; D is possibly TRBD2 (6 bases). The CDR3 contains 14 residues. Germline CDR1 reads SGHRS; CDR2 reads YFSETQ. Trimming shortened V by 0 bases and J by 0 bases, and 6 bases separated the two germline ends. The CDR3 coding sequence is TGCGCCAGCAGCTTGGCGGGGGACCAAGAGACCCAGTACTTC. Translation: CASSLAGDQETQYF.

The chain carries TRBV5-1 and TRBJ2-7; TRBD2 matches 11 bases. CDR1 SGHRS and CDR2 YFSETQ come from the germline V gene. Unmatched junction bases numbered 12, after V lost 0 bases and J lost 1 base. CDR3 size: 19 residues. CDR3 region: CASSLVWTSGRRASYEQYF. In DNA, the CDR3 is TGCGCCAGCAGCTTGGTGTGGACTAGCGGGCGACGCGCGTCCTACGAGCAGTACTTC.

This rearrangement joins TRBV10-3 to TRBJ2-2; D is possibly TRBD1 (5 bases). V lost 3 bases to trimming and J lost 4 bases, with 15 bases between them. CDR1 is ENHRY, CDR2 SYGVKD, per germline. The CDR3 runs 16 residues. The CDR3 protein is CAISDLGPGRTGELFF. The CDR3 nucleotides are TGTGCCATCAGTGATCTCGGTCCAGGGCGCACCGGGGAGCTGTTTTTT.

The chain is built from TRBV7-6 and TRBJ2-3, with D maybe TRBD1 (6 bases). Trimming removed 4 bases from V and 4 bases from J, with 12 bases in between. The CDR3 contains 14 residues. Germline V gives CDR1 SGHVS, CDR2 FNYEAQ. The CDR3 coding sequence is TGTGCCAGCAGCTCCAGGGGTATGGCAGATACGCAGTATTTT. Encoded protein: CASSSRGMADTQYF.

The rearrangement links TRBV5-1 to TRBJ2-1, with 7 bases that match TRBD2. The germline CDR1 and CDR2 sequences are SGHRS and YFSETQ. V trimming: 3 bases; J trimming: 4 bases; junction bases outside the gene matches: 1. The CDR3 extends over 13 amino acids. The CDR3 reads CASSWRGYNEQFF. The CDR3 bases are TGCGCCAGCAGCTGGCGGGGGTACAATGAGCAGTTCTTC.

The rearrangement joins TRBV19 to TRBJ2-1; D gene unclear. This CDR3 is built from 12 residues. CDR1 is LNHDA, CDR2 SQIVND, per germline (reference sequence). V lost 4 bases to trimming and J lost 3 bases, with 4 bases between them. In nucleotides, the CDR3 is TGTGCCAGTAGTACAGACTACAATGAGCAGTTCTTC. It translates to CASSTDYNEQFF.

The genes are TRBV27 and TRBJ2-7; 9 nucleotides agree with TRBD2. CDR1 MNHEY and CDR2 SMNVEV come from the germline V gene (reference sequence). With V trimmed by 3 bases and J by 0 bases, 0 bases remained unmatched. The CDR3 extends over 14 amino acids. For the CDR3, the DNA is TGTGCCAGCAGTTTTAGCGGGAGCTCCTACGAGCAGTACTTC. Amino acid sequence: CASSFSGSSYEQYF.

V and J are TRBV11-1 and TRBJ2-3; the match to TRBD1 covers 9 bases. The germline V gene encodes CDR1 SGHAT and CDR2 FQDESV (reference sequence). J was trimmed by 4 bases and V by 3 bases; bases with no gene match: 2. The CDR3 sequence is 14 residues long. The CDR3 protein is CASSLGQGPDTQYF. DNA of the CDR3: TGTGCCAGCAGCTTGGGACAGGGCCCAGATACGCAGTATTTT.

The chain combines TRBV4-2 with TRBJ1-1; TRBD1 matches at 7 bases. The J segment lost 3 bases and the V segment lost 3 bases, leaving 1 base of the junction unmatched. Germline lookup yields CDR1 LGHNA and CDR2 YNFKEQ. CDR3 length: 13 residues. CDR3 bases: TGTGCCAGCAGCCATCAGGGGGACACTGAAGCTTTCTTT. It specifies CASSHQGDTEAFF.

This clone is deemed medium-sized. Different DNA sequences within this sample yield the same CDR3. This chain connects TRBV30 to TRBJ1-5; D ambiguous. V lost 0 bases, J lost 4 bases, and 7 bases lay in between. CDR1 GTSNPN and CDR2 SVGIG come from the germline V gene (reference sequence). This CDR3 has 13 amino acids. CDR3 residues: CAWSVAGNQPQHF. The CDR3 DNA follows: TGTGCCTGGAGTGTGGCTGGGAATCAGCCCCAGCATTTT. The full variable domain, its missing parts supplied by reference TRBV30 and TRBJ1-5, is SQTIHQWPATLVQPVGSPLSLECTVEGTSNPNLYWYRQAAGRGLQLLFYSVGIGQISSEVPQNLSASRPQDRQFILSSKKLLLSDSGFYLCAWSVAGNQPQHFGDGTRLSIL.

This chain joins TRBV6-6 and TRBJ1-5, with D uncertain. The length of the CDR3 is 13 residues. In germline, CDR1 is MNHNY, CDR2 SVGAGI (reference sequence). V lost 3 bases and J 5 bases, leaving 8 bases between the germline ends. The CDR3 reads CASSYARHQPQHF. CDR3 in DNA: TGTGCCAGCAGTTATGCCAGGCATCAGCCCCAGCATTTT.

A few counts support this clone. J is TRBJ2-2 and V is TRBV30; no clear D. V was trimmed by 7 bases and J by 8 bases, leaving 11 bases between them. The V gene's germline CDR1 is GTSNPN and CDR2 SVGIG (reference sequence). The CDR3 runs to 11 residues. CDR3 DNA: TGTGCCTCCCCCGTGATAGGGGAGCTGTTTTTT. Its protein product is CASPVIGELFF. The variable domain in full, completed from reference TRBV30 and TRBJ2-2, reads SQTIHQWPATLVQPVGSPLSLECTVEGTSNPNLYWYRQAAGRGLQLLFYSVGIGQISSEVPQNLSASRPQDRQFILSSKKLLLSDSGFYLCASPVIGELFFGEGSRLTVL.

This sequence joins TRBV15 and TRBJ1-4, with 7 bases lining up with TRBD1. The length of the CDR3 is 15 residues. Germline loops: CDR1 LNHNV, CDR2 YYDKDF (reference sequence). Losses at the gene ends were 5 bases for V and 5 bases for J; bases not matched to a gene: 8. Here the CDR3 DNA reads TGTGCCACCAGCCTCCGACAGGGAAAGAATGAAAAACTGTTTTTT. It translates to CATSLRQGKNEKLFF. Full variable domain (outside the CDR3, taken from reference TRBV15 and TRBJ1-4): DAMVIQNPRYQVTQFGKPVTLSCSQTLNHNVMYWYQQKSSQAPKLLFHYYDKDFNNEADTPDNFQSRRPNTSFCFLDIRSPGLGDTAMYLCATSLRQGKNEKLFFGSGTQLSVL.

The chain carries TRBV5-4 and TRBJ2-7; TRBD2 aligns across 13 bases. V was pared by 3 bases and J by 0 bases, with 9 bases of the junction left unmatched. Germline assignment: CDR1 SGHNT and CDR2 YYREEE (reference sequence). This CDR3 has 18 residues. DNA for the CDR3: TGTGCCAGCAGCTCAAGGACTAGCGGGAGAACCACCTCCTACGAGCAGTACTTC. Translated, it gives CASSSRTSGRTTSYEQYF.

The V call is TRBV27, the J call TRBJ1-2; no clear D. V lost 3 bases and J 1 base, leaving 6 bases between the germline ends. Germline values: CDR1 MNHEY, CDR2 SMNVEV (reference sequence). The CDR3 loop spans 13 amino acids. CDR3 nucleotide sequence: TGTGCCAGCAGTTTTTCGGTTAACTATGGCTACACCTTC. As protein: CASSFSVNYGYTF.

This chain links TRBV6-1 with TRBJ2-3, with 9 bases aligning to TRBD1. The CDR3 is 13 residues long. CDR1 is MNHNS and CDR2 is SASEGT in the germline V gene. V gave up 11 bases and J gave up 5 bases; unmatched junction bases: 8. CDR3 bases: TGTGCCGGGGGGGACAGGGCAGGAGATACGCAGTATTTT. It translates to CAGGDRAGDTQYF.

CDR3 amino acids: CASSVGLASITGELFF. The CDR3 DNA sequence: TGTGCCAGCAGCGTAGGGCTAGCGTCAATAACCGGGGAGCTGTTTTTT. The gene calls are TRBV9 and TRBJ2-2; D possibly corresponds to TRBD2 (6 bases). The CDR3 contains 16 residues. Trimming removed 0 bases at V and 5 bases at J, with 14 bases between. In germline, CDR1 is SGDLS, CDR2 YYNGEE.

The gene calls are TRBV29-1 and TRBJ2-5; the D gene is possibly TRBD2 (6 bases). The germline CDR1 and CDR2 sequences are SQVTM and ANQGSEA. Trimming removed 4 bases from V and 5 bases from J, with 14 bases in between. This CDR3 contains 13 residues. This CDR3 reads CSVGRGVGETQYF. For the CDR3, the DNA is TGCAGCGTTGGACGCGGGGTAGGGGAGACCCAGTACTTC.